This T cell receptor beta chain was sequenced in a study of identical twins. This clonotype was seen a handful of times. The germline gives CDR1 DFQATT, CDR2 SNEGSKA (reference sequence). The CDR3 runs 13 residues. V was shortened by 4 bases and J by 7 bases, with 14 bases between the two germline ends. TCRdb reanalysed the 5' RACE reads using MiXCR and keeps one entry per CDR3 protein. The sample lists 690,000 or so distinct CDR3 sequences; 8.5% to 9.5% were seen once. This sample was also put to use in a study of yellow fever vaccine responses in identical twins. That source adds: Vaccine-induced T cell responses in twins were reportedly observed to appear partly convergent, partly personalized.

This chain uses TRBV20-1 with TRBJ2-1, with D uncertain. Material: PBMCs. The receptor was isolated from a woman aged 18-35 years in good health. CDR3 loop: CSATSALLNEQFF. As DNA, the CDR3 is TGCAGTGCTACGAGCGCGCTCTTAAATGAGCAGTTCTTC.